This TCR beta chain derives from a study of T cells after posttransplantation cyclophosphamide. Study-wide results and limits: After PTCy, TRB diversity resembled that of CNI/methotrexate controls. Later blood repertoires were often dominated by clones from the donor CD8+ memory compartment.

The CDR3 extends over 14 amino acids. The germline gives CDR1 MNHEY, CDR2 SMNVEV (reference sequence). V was pared by 6 bases and J by 3 bases, with 4 bases of the junction left unmatched. Comment on this clone: Its antigen is not identified.

This table comes from immunoSEQ multiplex PCR, and its TCRdb copy is limited to in-frame clones, with some not included. This sample has fewer than 20,000 clones, with around nine tenths found just once. Cyclophosphamide on days +3 and +4 followed busulfan-fludarabine conditioning and a marrow graft. This chain uses TRBV27 with TRBJ2-2; 7 bases are a match to TRBD1. The TCR sequence derives from a male patient between 60 and 69 years old who received an allogeneic stem cell transplant from a related donor and was CMV-positive. Some T cells may be graft donor cells. The starting material was CD4+ T cells sorted from blood, obtained after allogeneic stem cell transplant with posttransplant cyclophosphamide. In DNA, the CDR3 is TGTGCCAGCAGACAGGGGTGGGACACCGGGGAGCTGTTTTTT. Translation: CASRQGWDTGELFF.